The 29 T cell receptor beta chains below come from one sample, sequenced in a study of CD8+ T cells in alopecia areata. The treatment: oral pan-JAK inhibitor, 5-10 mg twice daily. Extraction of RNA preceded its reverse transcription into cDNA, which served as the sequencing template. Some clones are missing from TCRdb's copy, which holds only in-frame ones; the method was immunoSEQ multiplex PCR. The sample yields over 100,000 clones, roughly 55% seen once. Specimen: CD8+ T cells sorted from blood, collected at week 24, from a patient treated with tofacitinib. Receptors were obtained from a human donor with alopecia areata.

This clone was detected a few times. The DNA of the CDR3 is TGTGCCAGCTCACCACCTCAGGGGGTAGATACTGAAGCTTTCTTT. The encoded protein is CASSPPQGVDTEAFF. The chain employs TRBV18 and TRBJ1-1, with 7 bases that match TRBD1. Germline CDR1 and CDR2: KGHSH and LQKENI. After removal of 0 bases from V and 5 bases from J, the junction contained 6 bases not matched to a gene. The CDR3 runs 15 residues.

In DNA, the CDR3 is TGTGCCAGCAGCTTGTCCGTCCCACATTCAGATACGCAGTATTTT. Encoded protein: CASSLSVPHSDTQYF. The chain recombines TRBV11-1 with TRBJ2-3; no clear D gene. This CDR3 has 15 residues. The ends were cut back, 3 bases at V and 4 bases at J, with 14 bases in the middle. The germline gives CDR1 SGHAT, CDR2 FQDESV (reference sequence).

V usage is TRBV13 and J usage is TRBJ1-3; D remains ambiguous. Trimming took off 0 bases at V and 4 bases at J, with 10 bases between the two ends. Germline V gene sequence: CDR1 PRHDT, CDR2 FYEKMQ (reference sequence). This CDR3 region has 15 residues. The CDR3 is CASSLGFESGNTIYF. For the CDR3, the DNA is TGTGCCAGCAGCTTAGGGTTTGAGAGCGGAAACACCATATATTTT.

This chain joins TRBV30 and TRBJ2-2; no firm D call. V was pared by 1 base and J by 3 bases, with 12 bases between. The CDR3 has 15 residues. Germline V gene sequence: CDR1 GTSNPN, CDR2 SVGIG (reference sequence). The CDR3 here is CAWSGVGSYTGELFF. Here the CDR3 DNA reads TGTGCCTGGAGTGGGGTGGGATCATACACCGGGGAGCTGTTTTTT. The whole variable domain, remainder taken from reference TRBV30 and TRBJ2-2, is SQTIHQWPATLVQPVGSPLSLECTVEGTSNPNLYWYRQAAGRGLQLLFYSVGIGQISSEVPQNLSASRPQDRQFILSSKKLLLSDSGFYLCAWSGVGSYTGELFFGEGSRLTVL.

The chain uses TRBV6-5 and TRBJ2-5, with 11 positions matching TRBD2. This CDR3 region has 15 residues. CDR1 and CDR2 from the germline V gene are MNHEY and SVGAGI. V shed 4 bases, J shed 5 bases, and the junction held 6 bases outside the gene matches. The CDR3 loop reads CASSSLAGGHETQYF. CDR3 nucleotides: TGTGCCAGCAGTTCCTTAGCGGGGGGGCATGAGACCCAGTACTTC.

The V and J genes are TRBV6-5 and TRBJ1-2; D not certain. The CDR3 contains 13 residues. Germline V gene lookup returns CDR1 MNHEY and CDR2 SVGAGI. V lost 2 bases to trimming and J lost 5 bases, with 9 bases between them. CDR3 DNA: TGTGCCAGCAGTTACGCAGGCTCTTATGGCTACACCTTC. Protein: CASSYAGSYGYTF.

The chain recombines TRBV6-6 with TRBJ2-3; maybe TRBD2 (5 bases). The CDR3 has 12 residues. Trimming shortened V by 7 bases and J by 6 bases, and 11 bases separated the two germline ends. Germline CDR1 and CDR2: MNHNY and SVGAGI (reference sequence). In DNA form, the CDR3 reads TGTGCCAGCACGGGCGGAGGTGATACGCAGTATTTT. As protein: CASTGGGDTQYF.

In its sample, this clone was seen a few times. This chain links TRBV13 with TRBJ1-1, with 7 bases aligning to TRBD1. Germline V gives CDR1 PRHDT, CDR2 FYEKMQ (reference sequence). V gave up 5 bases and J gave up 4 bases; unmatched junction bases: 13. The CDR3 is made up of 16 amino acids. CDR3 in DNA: TGTGCCAGCAGCGCCCTCGGGGAGGGGGCCCCCACTGAAGCTTTCTTT. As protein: CASSALGEGAPTEAFF.

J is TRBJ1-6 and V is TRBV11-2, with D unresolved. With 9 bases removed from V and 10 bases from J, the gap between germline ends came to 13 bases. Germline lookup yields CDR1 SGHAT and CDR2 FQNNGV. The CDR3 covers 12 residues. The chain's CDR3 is CASRWVRSPLHF. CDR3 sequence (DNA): TGTGCCAGTAGATGGGTACGCTCACCCCTCCACTTT.

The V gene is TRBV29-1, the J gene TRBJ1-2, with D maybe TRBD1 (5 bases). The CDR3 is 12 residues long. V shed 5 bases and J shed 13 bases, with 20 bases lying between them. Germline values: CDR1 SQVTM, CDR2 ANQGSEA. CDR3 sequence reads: CSVPGTLGVLTF. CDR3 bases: TGCAGCGTTCCCGGGACTCTGGGTGTACTCACCTTC.

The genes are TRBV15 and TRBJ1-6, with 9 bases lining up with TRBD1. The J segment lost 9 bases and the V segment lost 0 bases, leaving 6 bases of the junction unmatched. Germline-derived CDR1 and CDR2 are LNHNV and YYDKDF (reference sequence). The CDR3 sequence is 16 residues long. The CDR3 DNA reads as TGTGCCACCAGCAGAGATAGGGGGACAGGGCTTTCACCCCTCCACTTT. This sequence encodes CATSRDRGTGLSPLHF.

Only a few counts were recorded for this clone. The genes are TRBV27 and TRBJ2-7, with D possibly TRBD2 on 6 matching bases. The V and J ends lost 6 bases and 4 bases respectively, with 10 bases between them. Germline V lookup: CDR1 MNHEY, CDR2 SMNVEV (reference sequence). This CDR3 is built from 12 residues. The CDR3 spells CASSAAGYEQYF. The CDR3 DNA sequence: TGTGCCAGCAGCGCGGCGGGGTACGAGCAGTACTTC.

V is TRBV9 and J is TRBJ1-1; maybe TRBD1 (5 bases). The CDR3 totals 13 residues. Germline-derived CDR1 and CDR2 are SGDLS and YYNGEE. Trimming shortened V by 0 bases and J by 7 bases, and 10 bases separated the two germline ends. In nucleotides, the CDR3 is TGTGCCAGCAGCGTAGGTGGGGGAAATGAAGCTTTCTTT. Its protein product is CASSVGGGNEAFF.

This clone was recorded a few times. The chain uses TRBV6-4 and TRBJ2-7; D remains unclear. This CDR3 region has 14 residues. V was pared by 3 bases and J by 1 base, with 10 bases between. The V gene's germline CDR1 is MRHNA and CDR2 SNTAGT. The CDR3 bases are TGTGCCAGCAGTGATTTGACGGTTTCCTACGAGCAGTACTTC. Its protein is CASSDLTVSYEQYF.

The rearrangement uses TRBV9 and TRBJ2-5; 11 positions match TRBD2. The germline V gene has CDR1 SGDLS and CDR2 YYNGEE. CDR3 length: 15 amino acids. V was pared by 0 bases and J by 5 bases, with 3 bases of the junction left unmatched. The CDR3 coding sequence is TGTGCCAGCAGCGTAGCTAGGACTAGCGGGGAGACCCAGTACTTC. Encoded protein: CASSVARTSGETQYF.

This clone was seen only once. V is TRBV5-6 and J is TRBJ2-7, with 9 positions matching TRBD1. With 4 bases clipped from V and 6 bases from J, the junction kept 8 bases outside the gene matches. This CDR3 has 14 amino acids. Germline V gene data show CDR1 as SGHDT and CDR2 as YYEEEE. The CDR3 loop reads CASSLGTGSVEQYF. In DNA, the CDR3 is TGTGCCAGCAGCCTCGGGACAGGGTCGGTCGAGCAGTACTTC. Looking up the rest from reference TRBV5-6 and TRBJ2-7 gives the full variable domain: DAGVTQSPTHLIKTRGQQVTLRCSPKSGHDTVSWYQQALGQGPQFIFQYYEEEERQRGNFPDRFSGHQFPNYSSELNVNALLLGDSALYLCASSLGTGSVEQYFGPGTRLTVT.

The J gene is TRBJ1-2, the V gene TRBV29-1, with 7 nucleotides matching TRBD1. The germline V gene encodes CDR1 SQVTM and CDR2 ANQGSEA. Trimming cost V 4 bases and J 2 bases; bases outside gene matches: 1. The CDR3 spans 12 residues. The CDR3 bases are TGCAGCGTTGGGGGACAGAACTATGGCTACACCTTC. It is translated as CSVGGQNYGYTF.

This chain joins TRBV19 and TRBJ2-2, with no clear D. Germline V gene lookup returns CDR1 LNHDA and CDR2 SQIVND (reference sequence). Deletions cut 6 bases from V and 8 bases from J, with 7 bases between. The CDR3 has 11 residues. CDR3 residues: CASSPTGELFF. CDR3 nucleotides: TGTGCCAGTAGCCCCACTGGGGAGCTGTTTTTT.

CDR3 sequence (DNA): TGTGCCAGCAGTGAAATTGGTGCAGGAACCTGGATCAACTACGAGCAGTACTTC. The encoded protein is CASSEIGAGTWINYEQYF. The V and J genes are TRBV2 and TRBJ2-7; unclear D gene. V was shortened by 2 bases and J by 3 bases, with 23 bases between the two germline ends. In germline, CDR1 is SNHLY, CDR2 FYNNEI. The CDR3 is made up of 18 amino acids. The full variable domain, completed using reference TRBV2 and TRBJ2-7, is EPEVTQTPSHQVTQMGQEVILRCVPISNHLYFYWYRQILGQKVEFLVSFYNNEISEKSEIFDDQFSVERPDGSNFTLKIRSTKLEDSAMYFCASSEIGAGTWINYEQYFGPGTRLTVT.

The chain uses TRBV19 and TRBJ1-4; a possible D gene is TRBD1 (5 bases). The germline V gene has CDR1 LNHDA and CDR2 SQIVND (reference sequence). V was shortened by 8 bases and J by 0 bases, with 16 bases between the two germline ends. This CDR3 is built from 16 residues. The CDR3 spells CASGSTQGTTNEKLFF. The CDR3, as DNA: TGTGCCAGTGGATCGACTCAGGGTACAACTAATGAAAAACTGTTTTTT.

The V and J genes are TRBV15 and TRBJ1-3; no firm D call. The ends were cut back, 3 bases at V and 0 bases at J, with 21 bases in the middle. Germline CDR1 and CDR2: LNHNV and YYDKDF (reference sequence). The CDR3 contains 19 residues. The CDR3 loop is CATSRETLRGLVSGNTIYF. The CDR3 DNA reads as TGTGCCACCAGCAGGGAGACGCTAAGAGGGCTGGTCTCTGGAAACACCATATATTTT. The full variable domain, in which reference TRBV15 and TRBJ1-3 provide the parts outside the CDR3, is DAMVIQNPRYQVTQFGKPVTLSCSQTLNHNVMYWYQQKSSQAPKLLFHYYDKDFNNEADTPDNFQSRRPNTSFCFLDIRSPGLGDTAMYLCATSRETLRGLVSGNTIYFGEGSWLTVV.

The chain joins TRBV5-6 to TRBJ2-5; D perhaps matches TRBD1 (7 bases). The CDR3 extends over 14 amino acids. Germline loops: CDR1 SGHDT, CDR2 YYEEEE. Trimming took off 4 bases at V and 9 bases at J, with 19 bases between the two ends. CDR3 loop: CASSPGQAGGAQYF. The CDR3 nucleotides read TGTGCCAGCAGCCCAGGACAGGCCGGAGGGGCCCAGTACTTC. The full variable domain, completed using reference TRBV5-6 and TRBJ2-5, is DAGVTQSPTHLIKTRGQQVTLRCSPKSGHDTVSWYQQALGQGPQFIFQYYEEEERQRGNFPDRFSGHQFPNYSSELNVNALLLGDSALYLCASSPGQAGGAQYFGPGTRLLVL.

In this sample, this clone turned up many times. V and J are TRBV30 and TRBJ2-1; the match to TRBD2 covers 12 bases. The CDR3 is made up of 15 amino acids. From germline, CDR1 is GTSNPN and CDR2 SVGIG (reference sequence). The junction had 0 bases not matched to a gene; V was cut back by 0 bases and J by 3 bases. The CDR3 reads CAWSVLAGGYNEQFF. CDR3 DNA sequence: TGTGCCTGGAGTGTACTAGCGGGGGGCTACAATGAGCAGTTCTTC. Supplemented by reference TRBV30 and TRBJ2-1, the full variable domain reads SQTIHQWPATLVQPVGSPLSLECTVEGTSNPNLYWYRQAAGRGLQLLFYSVGIGQISSEVPQNLSASRPQDRQFILSSKKLLLSDSGFYLCAWSVLAGGYNEQFFGPGTRLTVL.

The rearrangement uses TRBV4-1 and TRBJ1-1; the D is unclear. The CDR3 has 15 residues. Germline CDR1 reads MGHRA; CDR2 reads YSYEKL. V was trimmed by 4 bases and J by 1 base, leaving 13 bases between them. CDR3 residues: CASSLKAAKNTEAFF. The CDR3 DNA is TGCGCCAGCAGCCTCAAGGCGGCAAAGAACACTGAAGCTTTCTTT.

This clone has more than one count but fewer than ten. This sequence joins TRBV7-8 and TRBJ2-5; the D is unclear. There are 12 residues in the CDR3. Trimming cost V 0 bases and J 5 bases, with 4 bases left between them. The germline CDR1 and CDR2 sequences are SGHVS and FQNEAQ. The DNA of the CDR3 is TGTGCCAGCAGCTTAGCGCGGGAGACCCAGTACTTC. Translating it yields CASSLARETQYF.

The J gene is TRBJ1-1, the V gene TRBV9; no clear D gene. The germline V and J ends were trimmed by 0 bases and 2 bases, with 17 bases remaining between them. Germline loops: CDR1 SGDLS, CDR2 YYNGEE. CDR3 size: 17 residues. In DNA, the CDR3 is TGTGCCAGCAGCGTAGGGGCCTTTGTGGGCCTCAACACTGAAGCTTTCTTT. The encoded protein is CASSVGAFVGLNTEAFF. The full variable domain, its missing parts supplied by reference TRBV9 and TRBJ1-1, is DSGVTQTPKHLITATGQRVTLRCSPRSGDLSVYWYQQSLDQGLQFLIQYYNGEERAKGNILERFSAQQFPDLHSELNLSSLELGDSALYFCASSVGAFVGLNTEAFFGQGTRLTVV.

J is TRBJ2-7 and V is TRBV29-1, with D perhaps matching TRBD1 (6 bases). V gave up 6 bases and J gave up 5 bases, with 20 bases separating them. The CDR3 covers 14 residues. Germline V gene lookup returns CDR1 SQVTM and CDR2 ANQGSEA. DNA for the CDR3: TGCAGCGTCCGAGGGGACACAATTCCCGACGAGCAGTACTTC. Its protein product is CSVRGDTIPDEQYF.

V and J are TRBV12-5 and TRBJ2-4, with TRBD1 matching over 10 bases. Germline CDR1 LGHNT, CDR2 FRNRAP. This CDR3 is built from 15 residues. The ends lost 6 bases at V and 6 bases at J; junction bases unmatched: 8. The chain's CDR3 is CASGYQGQGINIQYF. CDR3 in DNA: TGTGCTAGTGGCTATCAGGGACAGGGGATAAACATTCAGTACTTC.

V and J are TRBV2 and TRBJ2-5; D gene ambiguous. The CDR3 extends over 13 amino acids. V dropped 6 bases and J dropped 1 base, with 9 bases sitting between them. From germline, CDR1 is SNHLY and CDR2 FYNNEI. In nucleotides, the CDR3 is TGTGCCAGCAGCACAGTCTTCCAAGAGACCCAGTACTTC. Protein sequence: CASSTVFQETQYF.